What follows are 10 T cell receptor beta chains derived from one specimen sequenced in a study of identical twins. One entry per CDR3 protein, called by TCRdb with MiXCR from the 5' RACE reads. Among approximately 260,000 distinct CDR3 sequences listed, 11% to 15% were seen once. The sample consisted of memory (CD45RO+) T cells sorted from blood. Source of these receptors: a woman between 18 and 30 years old in good health.

This clonotype was detected a few times. The chain is built from TRBV12-3 or TRBV12-4 and TRBJ2-3, with 7 bases aligning to TRBD2. V shed 7 bases, J shed 4 bases, and the junction held 11 bases outside the gene matches. This CDR3 has 15 amino acids. The CDR3 loop reads CASKRAGQYADTQYF. The CDR3 DNA follows: TGTGCCAGCAAACGAGCGGGGCAGTACGCAGATACGCAGTATTTT.

The rearrangement links TRBV20-1 to TRBJ1-5; D unclear. Looked up from germline, CDR1 is DFQATT and CDR2 is SNEGSKA (reference sequence). V was clipped by 2 bases and J by 2 bases, with 10 bases between them. This CDR3 has 14 residues. CDR3 amino acids: CSARPLGGNQPQHF. The CDR3 DNA reads as TGCAGTGCTAGACCCCTGGGTGGCAATCAGCCCCAGCATTTT.

This sequence joins TRBV27 and TRBJ2-7, with D perhaps matching TRBD2 (5 bases). This CDR3 has 15 residues. Deletions cut 0 bases from V and 6 bases from J, with 15 bases between. CDR1 is MNHEY, CDR2 SMNVEV, per germline (reference sequence). Written as DNA, the CDR3 is TGTGCCAGCAGTTTATCGGAACTAGTAAAGTCCGAGCAGTACTTC. Its protein product is CASSLSELVKSEQYF.

The chain has TRBV20-1 and TRBJ1-1; D ambiguous. V was pared by 6 bases and J by 1 base, with 6 bases between. CDR3 length equals 11 residues. Germline values: CDR1 DFQATT, CDR2 SNEGSKA (reference sequence). The chain's CDR3 is CSAPGNTEAFF. The CDR3 nucleotides read TGCAGTGCCCCAGGGAACACTGAAGCTTTCTTT.

This clonotype was found a few times. This sequence joins TRBV5-1 and TRBJ1-2; 9 bases are a match to TRBD1. V gave up 3 bases and J gave up 6 bases; unmatched junction bases: 12. The CDR3 extends over 16 amino acids. CDR1 and CDR2 (germline): SGHRS, YFSETQ. Here the CDR3 reads CASSSAQGARYDGYTF. The CDR3 DNA follows: TGCGCCAGCAGCTCCGCACAGGGGGCGCGTTACGATGGCTACACCTTC.

This clonotype was recorded many times. The chain uses TRBV14 and TRBJ2-1, with 8 nucleotides matching TRBD2. Germline CDR1 is SGHDN and CDR2 is FVKESK. The CDR3 runs 16 residues. The J segment lost 5 bases and the V segment lost 3 bases, leaving 9 bases of the junction unmatched. The chain's CDR3 is CASSHLGGRIHNEQFF. DNA for the CDR3: TGTGCCAGCAGCCATCTAGGCGGGAGGATCCACAATGAGCAGTTCTTC.

This clonotype was seen at least ten times. The chain uses TRBV5-1 and TRBJ2-1, with no clear D. The length of the CDR3 is 11 residues. V was clipped by 0 bases and J by 13 bases, with 8 bases between them. From germline, CDR1 is SGHRS and CDR2 YFSETQ. The CDR3 reads CASSLEDHQFF. The CDR3 DNA reads as TGCGCCAGCAGCTTGGAGGACCACCAGTTCTTC.

This clonotype was observed a few times. The V call is TRBV29-1, the J call TRBJ1-2; TRBD1 might be the D (5 bases). Germline CDR1 SQVTM, CDR2 ANQGSEA. This CDR3 spans 13 amino acids. The V and J ends lost 4 bases and 7 bases respectively, with 16 bases between them. The CDR3 region has the DNA TGCAGCGTTGCACGTCAATACGGGGGTGGCTACACCTTC. This translates into CSVARQYGGGYTF.

The J gene is TRBJ1-5, the V gene TRBV7-9; D unresolved. Germline CDR1 and CDR2: SEHNR and FQNEAQ (reference sequence). The CDR3 runs to 14 residues. V gave up 4 bases and J gave up 0 bases, with 7 bases separating them. CDR3 DNA: TGTGCCAGCAGCTACCAGGATAGCAATCAGCCCCAGCATTTT. Residues: CASSYQDSNQPQHF.

This clonotype was picked up many times. This rearrangement joins TRBV10-3 to TRBJ2-1; the D gene is possibly TRBD2 (5 bases). CDR3 size: 15 residues. Germline lookup yields CDR1 ENHRY and CDR2 SYGVKD. The V end was cut by 7 bases, the J end by 6 bases, with 19 bases between. The CDR3 nucleotides are TGTGCCATCACCGAGGAGGAGGTTGAGGGCAATGAGCAGTTCTTC. Amino acid sequence: CAITEEEVEGNEQFF.